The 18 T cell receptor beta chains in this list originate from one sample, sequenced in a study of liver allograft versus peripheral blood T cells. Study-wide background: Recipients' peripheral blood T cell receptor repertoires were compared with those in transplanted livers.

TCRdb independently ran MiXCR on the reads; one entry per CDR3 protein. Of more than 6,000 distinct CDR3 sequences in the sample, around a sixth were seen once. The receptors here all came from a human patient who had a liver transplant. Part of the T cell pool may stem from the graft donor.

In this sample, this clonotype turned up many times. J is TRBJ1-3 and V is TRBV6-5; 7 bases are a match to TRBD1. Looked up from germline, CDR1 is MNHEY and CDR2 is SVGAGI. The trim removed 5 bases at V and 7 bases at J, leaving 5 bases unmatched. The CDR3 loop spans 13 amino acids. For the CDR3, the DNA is TGTGCCAGCAGTCCGACAGGGAGGAACACCATATATTTT. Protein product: CASSPTGRNTIYF.

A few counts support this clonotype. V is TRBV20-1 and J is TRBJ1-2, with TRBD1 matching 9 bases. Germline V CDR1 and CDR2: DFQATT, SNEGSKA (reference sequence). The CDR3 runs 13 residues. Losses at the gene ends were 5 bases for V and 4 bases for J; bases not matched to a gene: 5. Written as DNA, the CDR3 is TGCAGTGCTGGACAGGGGATTAGCTATGGCTACACCTTC. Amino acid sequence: CSAGQGISYGYTF.

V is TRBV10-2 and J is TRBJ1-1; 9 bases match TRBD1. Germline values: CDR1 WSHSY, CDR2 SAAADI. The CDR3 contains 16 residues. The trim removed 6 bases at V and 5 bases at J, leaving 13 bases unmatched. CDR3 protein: CASSHAGTGQRTEAFF. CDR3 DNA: TGCGCCAGCAGCCACGCCGGGACAGGGCAGAGAACTGAAGCTTTCTTT.

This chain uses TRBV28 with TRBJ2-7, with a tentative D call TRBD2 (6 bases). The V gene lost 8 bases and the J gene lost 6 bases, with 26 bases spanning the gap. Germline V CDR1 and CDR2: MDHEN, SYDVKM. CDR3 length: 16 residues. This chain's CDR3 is CASASNPPPGVAEQYF. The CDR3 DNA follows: TGTGCCAGCGCTTCTAACCCACCCCCGGGGGTCGCCGAGCAGTACTTC.

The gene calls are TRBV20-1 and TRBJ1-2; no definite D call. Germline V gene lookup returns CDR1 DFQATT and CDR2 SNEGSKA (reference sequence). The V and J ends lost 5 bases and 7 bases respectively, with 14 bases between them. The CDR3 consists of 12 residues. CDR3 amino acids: CSAGSRGAGYTF. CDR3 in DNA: TGCAGTGCTGGGTCCAGAGGAGCTGGCTACACCTTC.

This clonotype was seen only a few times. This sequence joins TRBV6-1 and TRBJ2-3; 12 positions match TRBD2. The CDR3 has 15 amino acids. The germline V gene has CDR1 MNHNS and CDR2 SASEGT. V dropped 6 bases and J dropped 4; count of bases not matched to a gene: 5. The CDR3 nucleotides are TGTGCCAGCAGAACTAGCGGGAGGTCCCCAGATACGCAGTATTTT. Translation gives CASRTSGRSPDTQYF.

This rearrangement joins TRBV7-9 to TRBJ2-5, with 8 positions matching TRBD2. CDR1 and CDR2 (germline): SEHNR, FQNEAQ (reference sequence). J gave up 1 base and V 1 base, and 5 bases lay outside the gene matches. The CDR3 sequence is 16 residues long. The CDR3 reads CASSLGLAGSQETQYF. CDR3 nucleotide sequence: TGTGCCAGCAGCTTAGGGCTAGCGGGCAGCCAAGAGACCCAGTACTTC.

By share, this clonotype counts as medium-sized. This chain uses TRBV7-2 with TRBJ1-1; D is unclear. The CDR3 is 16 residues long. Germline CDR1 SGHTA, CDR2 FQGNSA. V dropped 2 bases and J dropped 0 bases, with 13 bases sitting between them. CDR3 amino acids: CASSLSPQPMNTEAFF. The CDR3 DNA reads TGTGCCAGCAGCTTAAGTCCCCAACCCATGAACACTGAAGCTTTCTTT.

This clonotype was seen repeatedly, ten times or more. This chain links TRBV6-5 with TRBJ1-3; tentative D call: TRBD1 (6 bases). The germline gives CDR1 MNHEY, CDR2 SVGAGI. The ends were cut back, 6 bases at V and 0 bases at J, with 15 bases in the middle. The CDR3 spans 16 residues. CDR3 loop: CASRNDRPISGNTIYF. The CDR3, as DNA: TGTGCCAGCAGGAACGACAGGCCGATCTCTGGAAACACCATATATTTT.

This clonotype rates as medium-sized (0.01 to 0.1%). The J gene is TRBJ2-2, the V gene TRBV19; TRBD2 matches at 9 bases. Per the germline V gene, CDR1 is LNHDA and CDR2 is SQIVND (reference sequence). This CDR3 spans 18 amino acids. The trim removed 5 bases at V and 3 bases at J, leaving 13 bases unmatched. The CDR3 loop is CASSSRSSGGLDTGELFF. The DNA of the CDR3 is TGTGCCAGTAGTTCAAGGTCCAGCGGGGGGCTGGACACCGGGGAGCTGTTTTTT.

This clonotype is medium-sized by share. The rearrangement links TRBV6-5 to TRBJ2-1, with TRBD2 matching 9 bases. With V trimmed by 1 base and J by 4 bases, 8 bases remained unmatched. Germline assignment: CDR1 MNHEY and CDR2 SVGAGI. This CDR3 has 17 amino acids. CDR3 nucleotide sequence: TGTGCCAGCAGTTACTTTAGCGGGAGTGGTCGTTACAATGAGCAGTTCTTC. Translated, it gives CASSYFSGSGRYNEQFF.

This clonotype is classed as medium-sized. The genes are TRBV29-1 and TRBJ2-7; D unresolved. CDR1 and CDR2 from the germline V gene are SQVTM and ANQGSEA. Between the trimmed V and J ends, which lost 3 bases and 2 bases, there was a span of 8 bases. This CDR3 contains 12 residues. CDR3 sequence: CSVEDGTYEQYF. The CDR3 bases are TGCAGCGTTGAGGACGGAACCTACGAGCAGTACTTC.

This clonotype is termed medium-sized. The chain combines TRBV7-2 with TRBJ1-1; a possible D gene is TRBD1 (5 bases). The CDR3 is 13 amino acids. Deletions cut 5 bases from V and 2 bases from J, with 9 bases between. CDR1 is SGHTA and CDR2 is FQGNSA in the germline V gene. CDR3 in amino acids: CASSLQGNTEAFF. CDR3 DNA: TGTGCCAGCAGCCTCCAGGGTAACACTGAAGCTTTCTTT.

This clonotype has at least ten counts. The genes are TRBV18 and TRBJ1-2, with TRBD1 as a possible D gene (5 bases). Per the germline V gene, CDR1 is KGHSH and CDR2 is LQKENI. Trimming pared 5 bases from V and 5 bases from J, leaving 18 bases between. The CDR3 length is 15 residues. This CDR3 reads CASSVTSGTIYGYTF. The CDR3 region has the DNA TGTGCCAGCTCAGTTACTTCAGGGACTATTTATGGCTACACCTTC.

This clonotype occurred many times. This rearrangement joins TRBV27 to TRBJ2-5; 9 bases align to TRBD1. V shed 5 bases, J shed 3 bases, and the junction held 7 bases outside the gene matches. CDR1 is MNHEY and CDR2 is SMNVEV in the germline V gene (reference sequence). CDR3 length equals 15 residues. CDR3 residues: CASSAPGTGKETQYF. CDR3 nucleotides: TGTGCCAGCAGTGCCCCCGGGACAGGGAAAGAGACCCAGTACTTC.

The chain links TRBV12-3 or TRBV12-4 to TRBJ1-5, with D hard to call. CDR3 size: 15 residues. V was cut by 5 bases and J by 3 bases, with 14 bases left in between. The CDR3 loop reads CASSPAGAANQPQHF. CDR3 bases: TGTGCCAGCAGTCCTGCCGGCGCAGCCAATCAGCCCCAGCATTTT.

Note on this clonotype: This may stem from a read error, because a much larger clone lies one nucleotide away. The DNA of the CDR3 is TGTGCCAGCTCAACATACCAGATCTACGAGCAGTACTTC. Translated, it gives CASSTYQIYEQYF. This rearrangement joins TRBV6-1 to TRBJ2-7; D remains ambiguous. The CDR3 contains 13 residues. V was clipped by 8 bases and J by 3 bases, with 14 bases between them. CDR1 and CDR2 from the germline V gene are MNHNS and SASEGT.

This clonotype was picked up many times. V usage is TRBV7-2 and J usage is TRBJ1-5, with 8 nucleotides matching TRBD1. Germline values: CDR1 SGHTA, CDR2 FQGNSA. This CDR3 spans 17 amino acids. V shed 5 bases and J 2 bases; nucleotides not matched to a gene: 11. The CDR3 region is CASSTGTGRVGNQPQHF. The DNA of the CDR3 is TGTGCCAGCAGCACCGGGACAGGAAGAGTAGGCAATCAGCCCCAGCATTTT.